One T cell receptor beta chain is described in this entry. This record belongs to a study of CD8 T cells in Susac syndrome. Random hexamers served to reverse transcribe about 0.5 to 1 ug RNA. TCRdb re-called the immunoSEQ multiplex PCR reads with MiXCR, one entry per CDR3 protein. The sample includes around 200,000 distinct CDR3 sequences, roughly 90% of them seen just once. Negative isolation was used for CD8+ and CD4+ T cells and FACS enrichment for TEMRA cells. Germline V CDR1 and CDR2: LGHNA, YNFKEQ. Between the trimmed V and J ends, which lost 0 bases and 11 bases, there was a span of 19 bases. This CDR3 is built from 15 residues.

The source is a human donor with multiple sclerosis. Sequencing input: CD8+ T cells from PBMCs. The chain combines TRBV4-2 with TRBJ1-1; D possibly corresponds to TRBD1 (6 bases). The CDR3 DNA follows: TGTGCCAGCAGCCAAGATCAGTGGGGGTCAGGGGAGGCTTTCTTT. Translating gives CASSQDQWGSGEAFF.